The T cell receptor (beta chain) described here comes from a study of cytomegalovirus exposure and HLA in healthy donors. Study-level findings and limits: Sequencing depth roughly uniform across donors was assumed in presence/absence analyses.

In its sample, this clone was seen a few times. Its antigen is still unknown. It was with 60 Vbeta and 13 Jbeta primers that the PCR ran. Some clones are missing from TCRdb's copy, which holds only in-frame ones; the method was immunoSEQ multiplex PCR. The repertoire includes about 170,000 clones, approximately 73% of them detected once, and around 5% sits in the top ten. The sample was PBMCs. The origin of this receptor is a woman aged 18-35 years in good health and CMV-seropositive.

CDR3 protein: CASSPDRALRGEAFF. The DNA of the CDR3 is TGTGCCAGCAGCCCGGACAGGGCCCTAAGGGGTGAAGCTTTCTTT. The chain has TRBV14 and TRBJ1-1; 8 bases fit TRBD1. Germline V gene data show CDR1 as SGHDN and CDR2 as FVKESK. The CDR3 sequence is 15 residues long. The V gene end was trimmed by 4 bases and the J gene end by 7 bases; junction bases not matched to a gene: 11.